These 27 T cell receptor beta chains originate from one sample sequenced in a study of a mutant IDH1 vaccine in newly diagnosed glioma. The time point denotes: week 5, during vaccination. Doses of 300 ug of mutant IDH1 20-mer peptide were given with topical imiquimod. No antigen is known for these receptors. Only in-frame clones appear in the TCRdb table, and some are missing; sequencing was by immunoSEQ multiplex PCR. Of around 52,000 clones listed, 70% to 90% are singletons. The sample here was PBMCs, taken from a glioma patient whose treatment included an IDH1 peptide vaccine. The origin of the receptors is a woman in her forties with glioma.

V and J are TRBV6-5 and TRBJ1-5; no firm D call. V lost 11 bases and J lost 3, with 17 bases in between. Germline V gene data show CDR1 as MNHEY and CDR2 as SVGAGI. The CDR3 totals 14 residues. In DNA form, the CDR3 reads TGTGCCCTCCGGGGTTGGATTGACAATCAGCCCCAGCATTTT. Translating gives CALRGWIDNQPQHF.

The chain employs TRBV14 and TRBJ2-7; 9 bases fit TRBD2. The V segment lost 3 bases and the J segment 2 bases; nucleotides outside the gene matches: 8. CDR3 size: 16 residues. Germline CDR1 SGHDN, CDR2 FVKESK. The CDR3, as DNA: TGTGCCAGCAGCCACCAAACCGGGACTAGCACCTACGAGCAGTACTTC. It codes for CASSHQTGTSTYEQYF. Complete variable domain (other parts from reference TRBV14 and TRBJ2-7): EAGVTQFPSHSVIEKGQTVTLRCDPISGHDNLYWYRRVMGKEIKFLLHFVKESKQDESGMPNNRFLAERTGGTYSTLKVQPAELEDSGVYFCASSHQTGTSTYEQYFGPGTRLTVT.

With regard to this clone: The junction departs from germline at one end; a sequencing error may be responsible. CDR3 amino acids: CGTTNTGELFF. CDR3 coding DNA: TGCGGGACAACGAACACCGGGGAGCTGTTTTTT. This chain connects TRBV30 to TRBJ2-2, with D perhaps TRBD1 (6 bases). CDR1 GTSNPN and CDR2 SVGIG come from the germline V gene (reference sequence). The CDR3 extends over 11 amino acids.

The chain combines TRBV2 with TRBJ2-3, with D perhaps matching TRBD1 (5 bases). CDR3 length: 14 amino acids. The germline V gene encodes CDR1 SNHLY and CDR2 FYNNEI. Trimming took 11 bases from V and 0 from J, leaving 15 bases between them. The CDR3 coding sequence is TGTGCCTTTTTTCTTAAGGGGAGCACAGATACGCAGTATTTT. Translated: CAFFLKGSTDTQYF. Filled out from reference TRBV2 and TRBJ2-3, the complete variable domain reads EPEVTQTPSHQVTQMGQEVILRCVPISNHLYFYWYRQILGQKVEFLVSFYNNEISEKSEIFDDQFSVERPDGSNFTLKIRSTKLEDSAMYFCAFFLKGSTDTQYFGPGTRLTVL.

V gene TRBV6-5 combines with J gene TRBJ1-2, with D hard to call. The germline CDR1 and CDR2 sequences are MNHEY and SVGAGI. V was trimmed by 2 bases and J by 8 bases, leaving 15 bases between them. The CDR3 runs 14 residues. The CDR3 DNA sequence: TGTGCCAGCAGTTACGAGGACTCCTCGGGGGGCTACACCTTC. Translating gives CASSYEDSSGGYTF.

CDR3 in amino acids: CASSQRGDNEKLFF. Written as DNA, the CDR3 is TGCGCCAGCAGCCAAAGGGGGGACAATGAAAAACTGTTTTTT. The V call is TRBV5-1, the J call TRBJ1-4; tentatively, D is TRBD1 (6 bases). CDR1 and CDR2 from the germline V gene are SGHRS and YFSETQ. The V end was cut by 4 bases, the J end by 5 bases, with 12 bases between. The CDR3 loop spans 14 amino acids.

A few counts support this clone. The chain recombines TRBV18 with TRBJ1-5, with D hard to call. The germline gives CDR1 KGHSH, CDR2 LQKENI. The CDR3 has 14 residues. V was cut by 2 bases and J by 4 bases, with 9 bases left in between. The CDR3 reads CASSPGQGNQPQHF. DNA for the CDR3: TGTGCCAGCTCACCAGGGCAAGGAAATCAGCCCCAGCATTTT.

This clone was seen only once. The genes are TRBV4-2 and TRBJ2-5, with 8 bases identical to TRBD2. The CDR3 sequence is 15 residues long. V lost 0 bases and J lost 5; bases outside the gene matches: 5. Germline V lookup: CDR1 LGHNA, CDR2 YNFKEQ. This chain's CDR3 is CASSQESGGRETQYF. CDR3 DNA sequence: TGTGCCAGCAGCCAAGAAAGCGGGGGCAGGGAGACCCAGTACTTC.

This chain links TRBV19 with TRBJ2-7; the match to TRBD2 covers 7 bases. The CDR3 is made up of 15 amino acids. Germline-derived CDR1 and CDR2 are LNHDA and SQIVND (reference sequence). V lost 5 bases, J lost 2 bases, and 9 bases stayed unmatched. CDR3 protein: CASSRLAGIPYEQYF. For the CDR3, the DNA is TGTGCCAGTAGTCGGTTAGCGGGTATTCCCTACGAGCAGTACTTC.

J is TRBJ2-1 and V is TRBV2, with D possibly TRBD2 on 6 matching bases. The ends were cut back, 7 bases at V and 1 base at J, with 14 bases in the middle. Germline loops: CDR1 SNHLY, CDR2 FYNNEI. The CDR3 runs to 15 residues. DNA of the CDR3: TGTGCCAGCAAGTTCCCAAGCGGGTCCTACAATGAGCAGTTCTTC. Protein product: CASKFPSGSYNEQFF.

The chain couples TRBV4-1 to TRBJ1-1; D remains ambiguous. CDR3 size: 15 residues. The V gene lost 4 bases and the J gene lost 4 bases, with 16 bases spanning the gap. Looked up from germline, CDR1 is MGHRA and CDR2 is YSYEKL. The CDR3 bases are TGCGCCAGCAGCCCGATTCTGCGGCAGCCCACTGAAGCTTTCTTT. This translates into CASSPILRQPTEAFF.

The chain couples TRBV6-1 to TRBJ1-4; D gene unclear. CDR1 and CDR2 from the germline V gene are MNHNS and SASEGT. V dropped 6 bases and J dropped 4 bases, with 12 bases sitting between them. The CDR3 is 14 residues long. This chain's CDR3 is CASSWAGVNEKLFF. The CDR3 DNA sequence: TGTGCCAGCAGCTGGGCGGGAGTTAATGAAAAACTGTTTTTT.

V usage is TRBV7-9 and J usage is TRBJ1-4; D perhaps matches TRBD1 (6 bases). This CDR3 comprises 15 residues. The ends were cut back, 1 base at V and 0 bases at J, with 6 bases in the middle. The germline gives CDR1 SEHNR, CDR2 FQNEAQ (reference sequence). CDR3 sequence (DNA): TGTGCCAGCAGCTTAGACAGGGCAACTAATGAAAAACTGTTTTTT. Encoded protein: CASSLDRATNEKLFF.

V is TRBV10-3 and J is TRBJ1-2; D gene uncertain. V was pared by 2 bases and J by 7 bases, with 8 bases between. The CDR3 has 12 residues. Germline CDR1 ENHRY, CDR2 SYGVKD. The DNA of the CDR3 is TGTGCCATCAGTGAGACAATTTTTGGCTACACCTTC. Translation gives CAISETIFGYTF.

V gene TRBV5-8 combines with J gene TRBJ2-5; TRBD2 is a possible D gene (7 bases). Germline CDR1 reads SGHTS; CDR2 reads YDEGEE. Trimming stripped 1 base from V and 2 bases from J, with 12 bases between. The CDR3 is made up of 15 amino acids. In nucleotides, the CDR3 is TGTGCCAGCAGCTTGCGGGGGGCCCCTCAAGAGACCCAGTACTTC. Its protein is CASSLRGAPQETQYF.

The gene calls are TRBV7-8 and TRBJ1-1, with 8 bases lining up with TRBD1. The CDR3 spans 15 residues. After removal of 5 bases from V and 1 base from J, the junction contained 6 bases not matched to a gene. CDR1 SGHVS and CDR2 FQNEAQ come from the germline V gene. CDR3 amino acids: CASSRSGGPNTEAFF. The CDR3 DNA follows: TGTGCCAGCAGCAGATCAGGGGGCCCGAACACTGAAGCTTTCTTT. Using reference TRBV7-8 and TRBJ1-1 for the parts outside the CDR3, the full variable domain is GAGVSQSPRYKVAKRGQDVALRCDPISGHVSLFWYQQALGQGPEFLTYFQNEAQLDKSGLPSDRFFAERPEGSVSTLKIQRTQQEDSAVYLCASSRSGGPNTEAFFGQGTRLTVV.

This clone appeared once. CDR3 nucleotide sequence: TGCGCCAGCAGCCCCGGACAGGGGACCGGGGAGCTGTTTTTT. Protein sequence: CASSPGQGTGELFF. The chain uses TRBV5-1 and TRBJ2-2; 9 bases fit TRBD1. Trimming cost V 4 bases and J 5 bases; bases outside gene matches: 3. This CDR3 is built from 14 residues. Germline CDR1 is SGHRS and CDR2 is YFSETQ.

The rearrangement uses TRBV30 and TRBJ1-2, with D possibly matching TRBD1 (5 bases). This CDR3 region has 13 residues. Trimming shortened V by 2 bases and J by 7 bases, and 14 bases separated the two germline ends. From germline, CDR1 is GTSNPN and CDR2 SVGIG (reference sequence). CDR3 nucleotide sequence: TGTGCCTGGAGTATCTCCGGGGCTGGTGGCTACACCTTC. Protein sequence: CAWSISGAGGYTF.

This clone was found a few times. This chain joins TRBV19 and TRBJ1-5; D unresolved. Germline V gene sequence: CDR1 LNHDA, CDR2 SQIVND (reference sequence). CDR3 size: 13 residues. V lost 5 bases to trimming and J lost 5 bases, with 10 bases between them. The CDR3 region is CASSPQADQPQHF. In DNA, the CDR3 is TGTGCCAGTAGTCCCCAGGCGGATCAGCCCCAGCATTTT.

The CDR3 spells CASSEGGRGVYNEQFF. The DNA for the CDR3 is TGTGCCAGCAGTGAAGGGGGGCGGGGCGTTTACAATGAGCAGTTCTTC. The chain carries TRBV2 and TRBJ2-1; TRBD1 or TRBD2 may be the D gene (6 bases each). Per germline, CDR1 SNHLY and CDR2 FYNNEI. The CDR3 contains 16 residues. With 1 base removed from V and 4 bases from J, the gap between germline ends came to 14 bases.

The rearrangement joins TRBV19 to TRBJ1-5, with D unresolved. Germline V gene lookup returns CDR1 LNHDA and CDR2 SQIVND (reference sequence). V dropped 5 bases and J dropped 0 bases, with 14 bases sitting between them. The CDR3 is 16 residues long. In DNA, the CDR3 is TGTGCCAGTAGTCTAGGCCTGGGGTATAGCAATCAGCCCCAGCATTTT. Its protein product is CASSLGLGYSNQPQHF.

The gene calls are TRBV4-3 and TRBJ2-1; tentatively, D is TRBD2 (6 bases). The CDR3 has 14 amino acids. CDR1 is LGHNA and CDR2 is YSLEER in the germline V gene. Trimming stripped 4 bases from V and 0 bases from J, with 7 bases between. The CDR3 reads CASSRSGSYNEQFF. The CDR3 coding sequence is TGCGCCAGCAGCCGTAGCGGCTCCTACAATGAGCAGTTCTTC.

The chain uses TRBV7-9 and TRBJ2-5; D is possibly TRBD1 or TRBD2 (5 bases each). The CDR3 has 15 residues. Trimming took off 4 bases at V and 4 bases at J, with 16 bases between the two ends. Looked up from germline, CDR1 is SEHNR and CDR2 is FQNEAQ (reference sequence). The CDR3 here is CASSSKDGGGETQYF. The CDR3 coding sequence is TGTGCCAGCAGCTCAAAGGACGGTGGGGGAGAGACCCAGTACTTC.

The chain combines TRBV10-3 with TRBJ2-7; 11 bases match TRBD1. The ends lost 6 bases at V and 4 bases at J; junction bases unmatched: 5. This CDR3 is built from 14 residues. Germline V gene lookup returns CDR1 ENHRY and CDR2 SYGVKD. CDR3 sequence: CAISGTGGRYEQYF. Here the CDR3 DNA reads TGTGCCATCAGCGGGACAGGGGGAAGGTACGAGCAGTACTTC.

This clone was seen only once. V gene TRBV30 combines with J gene TRBJ2-3; 10 bases map to TRBD2. CDR3 length: 15 residues. Germline trimming cut 2 bases from V and 1 base from J; bases unmatched to any gene: 3. The germline V gene encodes CDR1 GTSNPN and CDR2 SVGIG (reference sequence). The CDR3 reads CAWSPGTSGTDTQYF. In DNA, the CDR3 is TGTGCCTGGAGTCCCGGGACTAGCGGCACAGATACGCAGTATTTT.

The chain is built from TRBV5-8 and TRBJ1-1; maybe TRBD1 (6 bases). The germline gives CDR1 SGHTS, CDR2 YDEGEE. This CDR3 is 15 amino acids long. Trimming cost V 4 bases and J 5 bases, with 18 bases left between them. CDR3 DNA: TGTGCCAGCAGCCGAATAGGACAGCGTTTAACTGAAGCTTTCTTT. It encodes CASSRIGQRLTEAFF.

The count of this clone is one. The chain is built from TRBV5-5 and TRBJ2-7; TRBD2 agrees at 10 bases. This CDR3 region has 14 residues. V lost 0 bases and J lost 12; bases outside the gene matches: 9. The V gene's germline CDR1 is SGHKS and CDR2 YYEKEE (reference sequence). CDR3 loop: CASSLAPQSGGAYF. The CDR3 DNA is TGTGCCAGCAGCTTGGCACCTCAAAGCGGGGGGGCGTACTTC.